This TCR beta chain was recorded in a study of cytomegalovirus exposure and HLA in healthy donors. This PCR relied on a set of 60 Vbeta primers and 13 Jbeta primers. As handled by the study authors: It was a later analysis that counted around 85 million unique TCR beta chains, of which approximately 11 million were shared. Here immunoSEQ multiplex PCR was the method, and the copy in TCRdb shows in-frame clones only, minus some. V and J calls and clone size come straight from that table; D and trimming were deduced from the DNA. Of 110,000 to 150,000 clones in the sample, roughly 80% were seen once. Turning to this clone: Its antigen is as yet unknown.

General study points: Certain sequence variants were highly shared and formed a cluster, and this cluster was likely a sequencing artifact. The productive fraction for most TCR beta V segments was about 87% or about 30% in an earlier analysis. As was reported, the HLA-A and HLA-B alleles of most subjects were accurately predicted from TCR beta sequences.

Germline trimming cut 0 bases from V and 2 bases from J; bases unmatched to any gene: 16. Germline loops: CDR1 LGHNA, CDR2 YSLEER. This CDR3 region has 20 residues. Sequencing was performed on PBMCs. This chain connects TRBV4-3 to TRBJ2-3, with 8 positions matching TRBD2. This clonotype was sampled from a woman in her thirties or forties in good health and CMV-seropositive. The CDR3 here is CASSQDRGSGAVTPTDTQYF. DNA for the CDR3: TGCGCCAGCAGCCAAGATAGAGGTAGCGGGGCCGTCACTCCCACAGATACGCAGTATTTT.